Detailed here is one T cell receptor beta chain. This entry comes from a study of blood T cell repertoires in COVID-19. Between the trimmed V and J ends, which lost 1 base and 9 bases, there was a span of 13 bases. CDR1 is LNHDA, CDR2 SQIVND, per germline (reference sequence). The length of the CDR3 is 15 residues. This table comes from immunoSEQ multiplex PCR, and its TCRdb copy is limited to in-frame clones, with some not included. The sample carries approximately 470,000 clones, roughly 88% recorded once. The chain employs TRBV19 and TRBJ1-6; D remains ambiguous. Specimen: peripheral blood. The sequence derives from a human donor in a cohort sampled during active COVID-19. The CDR3 nucleotides are TGTGCCAGTAGTATAGCGGCAGGAGGCGGTTCACCCCTCCACTTT. This encodes CASSIAAGGGSPLHF.